These T cell receptor beta chains were read from a single sample in a study of patients and donors after allogeneic stem cell transplantation. Each CDR3 protein gets one entry after TCRdb re-called the RT-PCR reads with MiXCR. Here the sample spans about a million distinct CDR3 sequences, about 20% being singletons. Specimen: blood, either unsorted or a sorted T cell fraction (not recorded which). The receptors stem from a human donor who was either an allogeneic HSCT recipient or a stem cell or donor lymphocyte infusion donor (not recorded which). It is not recorded whose cells these are; they may come from a transplant donor. CDR3s include the opening cysteine and the closing phenylalanine or tryptophan. The order of the fields is D gene, V gene, J gene, clone size, CDR3 DNA, CDR3 protein. D genes are given only for firm matches. Not all rows give a size; the values are once, few, many and, for expanded clones, a class.

D: -
V: TRBV5-1
J: TRBJ2-2
size: once
DNA: TGCGCCAGCAGCTCCCGAGGAGGGGGAGTACCCGGGGAGCTGTTTTTT
CDR3: CASSSRGGGVPGELFF

D: -
V: TRBV12-3/TRBV12-4
J: TRBJ1-5
size: few
DNA: TGTGCCAGCACCACCAATCAGCCCCAGCATTTT
CDR3: CASTTNQPQHF

D: TRBD2
V: TRBV6-2/TRBV6-3
J: TRBJ2-3
size: -
DNA: TGTGCCAGCAGTCGATGGACTAGCGGGAGTAGCACAGATACGCAGTATTTT
CDR3: CASSRWTSGSSTDTQYF

D: -
V: TRBV20-1
J: TRBJ1-1
size: many
DNA: TGCAGTGCTTTACAGGGGAACACTGAAGCTTTCTTT
CDR3: CSALQGNTEAFF

D: -
V: TRBV24-1
J: TRBJ2-1
size: -
DNA: TGTGCCACCAGTGATTCAGGGACACATCGCTATGAGCAGTTCTTC
CDR3: CATSDSGTHRYEQFF

D: -
V: TRBV20-1
J: TRBJ1-4
size: -
DNA: TGCAGTGCCTGGCGAAATGAAAAACTGTTTTTT
CDR3: CSAWRNEKLFF

D: TRBD1
V: TRBV12-3/TRBV12-4
J: TRBJ2-3
size: -
DNA: TGTGCCAGCAGCCAACGGGACAGGGTGAGCACAGATACGCAGTATTTT
CDR3: CASSQRDRVSTDTQYF

D: TRBD2
V: TRBV3-1
J: TRBJ2-7
size: once
DNA: TGTGCCAGCACCCAAAGGAAGAGTTCTAGCGGGAGGGGGCCCTACGAGCAGTACTTC
CDR3: CASTQRKSSSGRGPYEQYF

D: -
V: TRBV5-1
J: TRBJ2-7
size: few
DNA: TGCGCCAGCAGCTTAGGGGGACCGGCACTTGGCGAGCAGTACTTC
CDR3: CASSLGGPALGEQYF

D: -
V: TRBV29-1
J: TRBJ2-3
size: few
DNA: TGCAGCGTCGGGAACCCTAGCACAGATACGCAGTATTTT
CDR3: CSVGNPSTDTQYF

D: -
V: TRBV20-1
J: TRBJ1-3
size: -
DNA: TGCAGTGCTAGAGATATTTATTCTGGAAACACCATATATTTT
CDR3: CSARDIYSGNTIYF

D: -
V: TRBV4-3
J: TRBJ2-3
size: few
DNA: TGCGCCAGCAGCCAATCGGGGACTGGGACGGATACGCAGTATTTT
CDR3: CASSQSGTGTDTQYF

D: -
V: TRBV12-3/TRBV12-4
J: TRBJ2-7
size: few
DNA: TGTGCCAGCAGTTTGGCCAGGCCCGGCGGCCACGAGCAGTACTTC
CDR3: CASSLARPGGHEQYF

D: -
V: TRBV7-3
J: TRBJ2-5
size: -
DNA: TGTGCCAGCAGCCTCCAGGGTATACGGGAGACCCAGTACTTC
CDR3: CASSLQGIRETQYF

D: TRBD2
V: TRBV25-1
J: TRBJ2-5
size: few
DNA: TGTGCCAGCAGTGAATATGGGTACGGACTAGCGGGGGACCCACAAGAGACCCAGTACTTC
CDR3: CASSEYGYGLAGDPQETQYF

D: -
V: TRBV21-1
J: TRBJ2-2
size: -
DNA: TGTGCCAGCAGCGGGACTATACACACCGGGGAGCTGTTTTTT
CDR3: CASSGTIHTGELFF

D: -
V: TRBV25-1
J: TRBJ1-1
size: few
DNA: TGTGCCAGCAGTGATCCCTCCGGGGATGACGGCTCTGAAGCTTTCTTT
CDR3: CASSDPSGDDGSEAFF

D: -
V: TRBV4-1
J: TRBJ2-2
size: -
DNA: TGCGCCAGCAGCCTCCTCGGGACCATGAACACCGGGGAGCTGTTTTTT
CDR3: CASSLLGTMNTGELFF

D: TRBD1
V: TRBV4-1
J: TRBJ1-5
size: many
DNA: TGTGCCAGCAGCCAGGGGGATCAGCCCCAGCATTTT
CDR3: CASSQGDQPQHF

D: TRBD1
V: TRBV12-3/TRBV12-4
J: TRBJ1-6
size: few
DNA: TGTGCCAGCAGAGCCGGGAGGGACAGTTCACCCCTCCACTTT
CDR3: CASRAGRDSSPLHF

D: TRBD1
V: TRBV3-1
J: TRBJ2-2
size: -
DNA: TGTGCCAGCAGACGTGTCCGGGACAGTGCTTCGAACACCGGGGAGCTGTTTTTT
CDR3: CASRRVRDSASNTGELFF

D: -
V: TRBV20-1
J: TRBJ2-5
size: few
DNA: TGCAGTGCTAGCCCTGTTTTTGACAACGAAGAGACCCAGTACTTC
CDR3: CSASPVFDNEETQYF

D: -
V: TRBV5-6
J: TRBJ2-1
size: few
DNA: TGTGCCAGCTCGTCCGGGGGCAACTCCTACAATGAGCAGTTCTTC
CDR3: CASSSGGNSYNEQFF

D: TRBD1
V: TRBV5-1
J: TRBJ1-2
size: few
DNA: TGCGCCAGCAGCCCGGAGACAGGGTATCATGGCTACACCTTC
CDR3: CASSPETGYHGYTF

D: -
V: TRBV5-5
J: TRBJ2-7
size: -
DNA: TGTGCCAGCAGCAGGGCCCTCTACGAGCAGTACTTC
CDR3: CASSRALYEQYF

D: TRBD1
V: TRBV4-1
J: TRBJ2-5
size: -
DNA: TGCGCCAGCAGCCAAGTGGGACAGGGGCAAGAGACCCAGTACTTC
CDR3: CASSQVGQGQETQYF

D: -
V: TRBV7-2
J: TRBJ1-4
size: -
DNA: TGTGCCAGCAGCTTACGCGGGAGAAACGAAAAACTGTTTTTT
CDR3: CASSLRGRNEKLFF

D: -
V: TRBV9
J: TRBJ1-1
size: many
DNA: TGTGCCAGCAGCGTAGCGTTGGACATGAACACTGAAGCTTTCTTT
CDR3: CASSVALDMNTEAFF

D: TRBD1
V: TRBV11-1
J: TRBJ2-2
size: -
DNA: TGTGCCAGCAGCCCGAAGACAGGGGCAAACACCGGGGAGCTGTTTTTT
CDR3: CASSPKTGANTGELFF

D: TRBD1
V: TRBV12-3/TRBV12-4
J: TRBJ2-7
size: -
DNA: TGTGCCAGCACCCTGACAGGGAACGAGCAGTACTTC
CDR3: CASTLTGNEQYF

D: TRBD1
V: TRBV27
J: TRBJ1-1
size: few
DNA: TGTGCCAGCAGTCACCAGGGGGGGGAAGCTTTCTTT
CDR3: CASSHQGGEAFF

D: TRBD1
V: TRBV20-1
J: TRBJ1-2
size: -
DNA: TGCAGTGCTTTTACTCGTGGGACAGGGGAAGGCTACACCTTC
CDR3: CSAFTRGTGEGYTF

D: TRBD1
V: TRBV15
J: TRBJ2-7
size: few
DNA: TGTGCCACCAGCCGGACCCGGGACAGAACCTACGAGCAGTACTTC
CDR3: CATSRTRDRTYEQYF

D: -
V: TRBV7-2
J: TRBJ2-2
size: few
DNA: TGTGCCAGCAGCTTAGGACAGTCAAACACCGGGGAGCTGTTTTTT
CDR3: CASSLGQSNTGELFF

D: -
V: TRBV4-1
J: TRBJ2-7
size: -
DNA: TGCGCCAGCAGCCAAGTGGTGGCCGTCCGTCCTGACGAGCAGTACTTC
CDR3: CASSQVVAVRPDEQYF

D: TRBD2
V: TRBV6-1
J: TRBJ2-1
size: few
DNA: TGTGCCAGCAGAGGACTAGTTTACAATGAGCAGTTCTTC
CDR3: CASRGLVYNEQFF

D: TRBD2
V: TRBV20-1
J: TRBJ2-1
size: -
DNA: TGCAGTGCAGCCCGTAGGACTAGCGGGAGTTTCGATGAGCAGTTCTTC
CDR3: CSAARRTSGSFDEQFF

D: -
V: TRBV4-1
J: TRBJ2-3
size: many
DNA: TGCGCCAGCAGCCAGCTCCAGGGCACAGATACGCAGTATTTT
CDR3: CASSQLQGTDTQYF

D: -
V: TRBV6-2/TRBV6-3
J: TRBJ2-5
size: few
DNA: TGTGCCAGCAGTTACCTCCTTCAGGACTCCCAGTACTTC
CDR3: CASSYLLQDSQYF

D: TRBD2
V: TRBV12-3/TRBV12-4
J: TRBJ2-3
size: few
DNA: TGTGCCAGCAGTCTCCAGCGGGGGTTATTCACAGATACGCAGTATTTT
CDR3: CASSLQRGLFTDTQYF

D: -
V: TRBV3-1
J: TRBJ2-7
size: few
DNA: TGTGCCAGCAGCCAATTCCCACCCCTAGCGCCTAGCTCCTACGAGCAGTACTTC
CDR3: CASSQFPPLAPSSYEQYF

D: TRBD2
V: TRBV5-6
J: TRBJ2-3
size: -
DNA: TGTGCCAGCAGCCGGGCCGTGCGGGGGAGCACAGATACGCAGTATTTT
CDR3: CASSRAVRGSTDTQYF

D: TRBD2
V: TRBV7-3
J: TRBJ2-7
size: few
DNA: TGTGCCAGCAGCCAACTAGCGCACTACGAGCAGTACTTC
CDR3: CASSQLAHYEQYF

D: -
V: TRBV28
J: TRBJ2-4
size: few
DNA: TGTGCCAGCATTGAAGATGGAGCCAAAAACATTCAGTACTTC
CDR3: CASIEDGAKNIQYF

D: TRBD2
V: TRBV5-1
J: TRBJ2-1
size: -
DNA: TGCGCCAGCAGCGTGACTAGCGGCCGTTACAATGAGCAGTTCTTC
CDR3: CASSVTSGRYNEQFF

D: -
V: TRBV19
J: TRBJ1-5
size: few
DNA: TGTGCCAGTAGTAGCTGGATTGTGGGGTATAGCAATCAGCCCCAGCATTTT
CDR3: CASSSWIVGYSNQPQHF

D: TRBD1
V: TRBV15
J: TRBJ2-7
size: -
DNA: TGTGCCACCAGCAGAGGAGACAGGGGGAACGAGCAGTACTTC
CDR3: CATSRGDRGNEQYF

D: TRBD2
V: TRBV6-5
J: TRBJ2-1
size: few
DNA: TGTGCCAGCAGTTCCCCGGGAGGCTCCTACAATGAGCAGTTCTTC
CDR3: CASSSPGGSYNEQFF

D: -
V: TRBV6-5
J: TRBJ1-1
size: -
DNA: TGTGCCAGCAGTTACCGGCAATTTGCTTTCTTT
CDR3: CASSYRQFAFF

D: TRBD2
V: TRBV5-1
J: TRBJ2-5
size: few
DNA: TGCGCCAGCAGCTGGACTAGCGGGATTCAAGAGACCCAGTACTTC
CDR3: CASSWTSGIQETQYF

D: -
V: TRBV12-3/TRBV12-4
J: TRBJ2-7
size: few
DNA: TGTGCCAGCAGTCGGACGACTGGCTCCTACGAGCAGTACTTC
CDR3: CASSRTTGSYEQYF